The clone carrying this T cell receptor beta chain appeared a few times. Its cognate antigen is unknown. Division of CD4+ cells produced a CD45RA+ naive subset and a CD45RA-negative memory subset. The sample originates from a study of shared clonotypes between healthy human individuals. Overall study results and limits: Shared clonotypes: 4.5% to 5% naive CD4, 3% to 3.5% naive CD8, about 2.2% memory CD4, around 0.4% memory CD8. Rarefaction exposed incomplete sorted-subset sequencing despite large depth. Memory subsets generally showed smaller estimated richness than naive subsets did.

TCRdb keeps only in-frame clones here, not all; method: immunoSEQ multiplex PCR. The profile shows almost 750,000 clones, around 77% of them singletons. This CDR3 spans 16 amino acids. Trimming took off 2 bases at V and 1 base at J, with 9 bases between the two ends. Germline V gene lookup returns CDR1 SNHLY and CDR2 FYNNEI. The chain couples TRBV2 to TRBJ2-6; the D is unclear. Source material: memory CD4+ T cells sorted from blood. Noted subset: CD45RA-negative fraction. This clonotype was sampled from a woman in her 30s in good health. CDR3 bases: TGTGCCAGCAGTGAATGGATCGGGTCTGGGGCCAACGTCCTGACTTTC. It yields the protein CASSEWIGSGANVLTF.